The entry below describes one T cell receptor (beta chain). Its antigen is undetermined. The germline CDR1 and CDR2 sequences are SGDLS and YYNGEE. The CDR3 length is 16 residues. V shed 3 bases and J shed 2 bases, with 15 bases lying between them. This specimen belongs to a study of cytomegalovirus exposure and HLA in healthy donors. Study-level results: A few V segments could not be told apart, such as TRBV6-2 and TRBV6-3, and were left out. A previous analysis found most TCR beta V segments productive roughly 87% or roughly 30% of the time. Compared with the roughly 670-donor mean, an Asian-associated ancestry cluster reportedly had fewer N-insertions, according to a later analysis.

With 60 Vbeta and 13 Jbeta primers, the PCR was carried out. Clones were sequenced by immunoSEQ multiplex PCR, and TCRdb holds only the in-frame ones, with some missing. Of approximately 110,000 clones listed, roughly 69% are singletons. Sample: PBMCs. V and J are TRBV9 and TRBJ2-1; D perhaps matches TRBD1 (5 bases). The TCR was taken from a woman in her 70s in good health and CMV-seropositive. CDR3 nucleotide sequence: TGTGCCAGCAGCGGAACAGGCTCCTCCGCCTACAATGAGCAGTTCTTC. Translation: CASSGTGSSAYNEQFF.